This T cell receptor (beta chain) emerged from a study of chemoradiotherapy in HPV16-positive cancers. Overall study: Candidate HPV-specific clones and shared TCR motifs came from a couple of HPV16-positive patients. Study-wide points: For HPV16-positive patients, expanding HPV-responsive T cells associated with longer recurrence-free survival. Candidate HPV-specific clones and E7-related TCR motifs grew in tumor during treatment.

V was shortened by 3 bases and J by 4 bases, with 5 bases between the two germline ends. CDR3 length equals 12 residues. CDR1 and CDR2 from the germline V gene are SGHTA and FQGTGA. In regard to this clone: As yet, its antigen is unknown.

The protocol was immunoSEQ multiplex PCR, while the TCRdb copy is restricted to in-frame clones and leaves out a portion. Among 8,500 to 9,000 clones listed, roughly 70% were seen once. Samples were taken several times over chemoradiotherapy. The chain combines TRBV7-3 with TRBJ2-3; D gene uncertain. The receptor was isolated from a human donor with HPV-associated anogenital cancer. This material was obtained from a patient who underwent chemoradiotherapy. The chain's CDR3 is CASSLAADTQYF. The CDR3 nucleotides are TGTGCCAGCAGCTTGGCGGCAGATACGCAGTATTTT.